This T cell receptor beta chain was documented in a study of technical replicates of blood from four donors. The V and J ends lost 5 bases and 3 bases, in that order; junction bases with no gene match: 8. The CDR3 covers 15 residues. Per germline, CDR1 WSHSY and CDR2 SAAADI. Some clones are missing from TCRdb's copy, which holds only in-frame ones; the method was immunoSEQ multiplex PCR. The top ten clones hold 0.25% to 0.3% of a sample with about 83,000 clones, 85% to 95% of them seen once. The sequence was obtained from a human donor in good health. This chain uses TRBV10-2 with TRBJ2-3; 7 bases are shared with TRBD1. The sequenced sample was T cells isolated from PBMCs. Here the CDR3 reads CASSKTGSYTDTQYF. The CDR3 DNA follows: TGCGCCAGCAGTAAGACAGGGAGTTATACAGATACGCAGTATTTT.